This TCR beta chain is from a study of shared clonotypes between healthy human individuals. The CDR3 spans 12 residues. The V gene lost 5 bases and the J gene lost 8 bases, with 15 bases spanning the gap. Looked up from germline, CDR1 is SQVTM and CDR2 is ANQGSEA. Sequencing used immunoSEQ multiplex PCR; TCRdb keeps in-frame clones, though not all of them. The sample has some 1.4 million clones, 96% seen once. The specimen sequenced was naive CD4+ T cells sorted from blood. Subset: CD45RA+ positively selected. The chain has TRBV29-1 and TRBJ1-2; D unclear. This clonotype was sampled from a man aged 25-45 years in good health. The CDR3 sequence: CSVSGSMDGYTF. The CDR3 nucleotides read TGCAGCGTTAGCGGGAGTATGGACGGCTACACCTTC.